The 27 T cell receptor beta chains listed next were all sequenced from one sample in a study of beta chain features in type 1 diabetes (dated by TCRdb to the late 2010s). Library preparation employed the immunoSEQ multiplex PCR assay. The High Capacity cDNA Reverse Transcription Kit was used to reverse transcribe all of the isolated RNA, meaning that expressed TCRB transcripts were what got sequenced. As stored in TCRdb, this immuneACCESS dataset retains in-frame rearrangements with V and J assigned. A fraction of the clones does not appear; measured against another copy, unresolved V genes explain less than half of the discrepancy, and the remainder lacks a known reason. Across this sample there are a few hundred thousand clones, with 24% seen only once. Together, the top ten hold 0.012% of the sample. The study at large found these results: In all four CD4+ subsets, TCRB CDR3 length was moderately but significantly shorter in type 1 diabetes patients.

These receptors have no known antigen. Input material: naive CD4+ T cells from blood. What the cell subset or site label conveys for this sample: true naive CD4+ T cells. Receptors were obtained from a woman aged 30 to 39 with type 1 diabetes.

This chain connects TRBV30 to TRBJ2-5; D perhaps matches TRBD2 (5 bases). Deletions cut 2 bases from V and 1 base from J, with 14 bases between. The V gene's germline CDR1 is GTSNPN and CDR2 SVGIG (reference sequence). This CDR3 is 15 amino acids long. Written as DNA, the CDR3 is TGTGCCTGGAGTCTTGCGGGTGCGACCCAAGAGACCCAGTACTTC. Translating it yields CAWSLAGATQETQYF.

The chain combines TRBV18 with TRBJ2-1, with TRBD1 as a possible D gene (6 bases). This CDR3 has 17 amino acids. The germline CDR1 and CDR2 sequences are KGHSH and LQKENI. V was pared by 3 bases and J by 5 bases, with 20 bases between. The DNA for the CDR3 is TGTGCCAGCTCACCCCTGGACTGGGGGCCTATAAACAATGAGCAGTTCTTC. Residues: CASSPLDWGPINNEQFF.

The CDR3 sequence is CASSLGTIQETQYF. The CDR3 DNA follows: TGCGCCAGCAGCCTCGGGACTATCCAAGAGACCCAGTACTTC. The chain uses TRBV5-1 and TRBJ2-5; TRBD2 matches at 7 bases. Germline V gene data show CDR1 as SGHRS and CDR2 as YFSETQ. The ends lost 4 bases at V and 1 base at J; junction bases unmatched: 4. The CDR3 contains 14 residues.

This clone was counted between two and nine times. The chain has TRBV4-2 and TRBJ2-7; TRBD2 agrees at 8 bases. V gave up 4 bases and J gave up 3 bases; unmatched junction bases: 8. The germline CDR1 and CDR2 sequences are LGHNA and YNFKEQ. The CDR3 has 15 residues. The CDR3 DNA is TGTGCCAGCAGCCTCGGGACTAGTGATTTCTACGAGCAGTACTTC. Translating it yields CASSLGTSDFYEQYF.

This clone appeared a few times. The chain has TRBV7-9 and TRBJ1-1, with TRBD1 matching over 8 bases. The CDR3 is 16 amino acids. CDR1 and CDR2 from the germline V gene are SEHNR and FQNEAQ (reference sequence). The trim removed 4 bases at V and 1 base at J, leaving 8 bases unmatched. CDR3 protein: CASSSKPGQENTEAFF. For the CDR3, the DNA is TGTGCCAGCAGCTCCAAACCGGGACAGGAGAACACTGAAGCTTTCTTT.

The CDR3 region is CASSQERREGRQYF. The CDR3 DNA reads TGCGCCAGCAGCCAAGAACGGCGGGAGGGAAGGCAGTACTTC. The V call is TRBV4-1, the J call TRBJ2-7, with 9 bases matching TRBD2. CDR1 and CDR2 from the germline V gene are MGHRA and YSYEKL. CDR3 size: 14 residues. Unmatched junction bases numbered 6, after V lost 0 bases and J lost 9 bases.

This clone was seen a few times. The chain's CDR3 is CASSLQGQSNEQFF. CDR3 nucleotides: TGTGCCAGCAGCTTACAGGGACAGTCCAATGAGCAGTTCTTC. The rearrangement joins TRBV7-9 to TRBJ2-1; 7 bases match TRBD1. V trimming: 2 bases; J trimming: 6 bases; junction bases outside the gene matches: 4. CDR1 is SEHNR and CDR2 is FQNEAQ in the germline V gene (reference sequence). The CDR3 covers 14 residues. Complete variable domain (other parts from reference TRBV7-9 and TRBJ2-1): DTGVSQNPRHKITKRGQNVTFRCDPISEHNRLYWYRQTLGQGPEFLTYFQNEAQLEKSRLLSDRFSAERPKGSFSTLEIQRTEQGDSAMYLCASSLQGQSNEQFFGPGTRLTVL.

This clone was observed a handful of times. The V gene is TRBV30, the J gene TRBJ2-2, with 7 bases identical to TRBD2. The germline gives CDR1 GTSNPN, CDR2 SVGIG (reference sequence). This CDR3 contains 15 residues. Losses at the gene ends were 2 bases for V and 4 bases for J; bases not matched to a gene: 7. CDR3 residues: CAWSLRELVTGELFF. CDR3 bases: TGTGCCTGGAGTTTGCGGGAGTTGGTCACCGGGGAGCTGTTTTTT.

In its sample, this clone was seen a few times. This rearrangement joins TRBV11-3 to TRBJ1-1; D call uncertain. Germline values: CDR1 SGHNT, CDR2 YENEEA. The V end was cut by 7 bases, the J end by 1 base, with 16 bases between. The CDR3 is 15 residues long. The CDR3 DNA reads TGTGCCAGCATTCTAGCGGGAACAGAGAACACTGAAGCTTTCTTT. Protein product: CASILAGTENTEAFF.

This clone showed up just a few times. V and J are TRBV15 and TRBJ2-2; D is unresolved. Trimming shortened V by 0 bases and J by 4 bases, and 3 bases separated the two germline ends. Per the germline V gene, CDR1 is LNHNV and CDR2 is YYDKDF (reference sequence). CDR3 length equals 13 residues. CDR3 loop: CATSREATGELFF. For the CDR3, the DNA is TGTGCCACCAGCAGAGAGGCCACCGGGGAGCTGTTTTTT.

In this sample, this clone turned up a few times. This sequence joins TRBV2 and TRBJ2-7; TRBD2 is a possible D gene (5 bases). V was clipped by 4 bases and J by 12 bases, with 13 bases between them. Germline loops: CDR1 SNHLY, CDR2 FYNNEI. This CDR3 has 11 residues. CDR3 DNA: TGTGCCAGCAGTGGGCGGGTCAGGTCGTACTTC. This translates into CASSGRVRSYF.

This clone was seen a few times. The rearrangement joins TRBV5-4 to TRBJ1-4, with 7 bases identical to TRBD1. The V segment lost 3 bases and the J segment 7 bases; nucleotides outside the gene matches: 9. The germline CDR1 and CDR2 sequences are SGHNT and YYREEE (reference sequence). The CDR3 loop spans 15 amino acids. In DNA form, the CDR3 reads TGTGCCAGCAGCTCCTCCGGGACAGCATCTGAAAAACTGTTTTTT. Protein: CASSSSGTASEKLFF.

The genes are TRBV29-1 and TRBJ1-2, with 9 positions matching TRBD1. Per the germline V gene, CDR1 is SQVTM and CDR2 is ANQGSEA. The CDR3 has 13 residues. Unmatched junction bases numbered 5, after V lost 7 bases and J lost 2 bases. In DNA form, the CDR3 reads TGCAGCGACCAGGACAGGGGAAACTATGGCTACACCTTC. Translated: CSDQDRGNYGYTF.

This chain uses TRBV7-3 with TRBJ1-1; 8 nucleotides align to TRBD1. CDR3 length equals 15 residues. With V trimmed by 2 bases and J by 3 bases, 5 bases remained unmatched. Germline-derived CDR1 and CDR2 are SGHTA and FQGTGA. CDR3 sequence reads: CASSLLGQGDTEAFF. CDR3 bases: TGTGCCAGCAGCTTACTCGGACAGGGCGACACTGAAGCTTTCTTT.

The genes are TRBV7-2 and TRBJ2-2; D is uncertain. The CDR3 is 17 amino acids. Germline V gene sequence: CDR1 SGHTA, CDR2 FQGNSA. V shed 1 base and J shed 2 bases, with 14 bases lying between them. The CDR3 DNA sequence: TGTGCCAGCAGCTTAGTTCGCCTAGTGTTTAACACCGGGGAGCTGTTTTTT. Translation gives CASSLVRLVFNTGELFF.

This clone was seen a few times. The genes are TRBV19 and TRBJ2-6; TRBD1 aligns across 7 bases. Germline-derived CDR1 and CDR2 are LNHDA and SQIVND (reference sequence). Trimming cost V 5 bases and J 4 bases; bases outside gene matches: 11. This CDR3 has 17 amino acids. CDR3: CASSSPQTGSGANVLTF. CDR3 sequence (DNA): TGTGCCAGTAGTTCGCCCCAGACAGGGTCAGGGGCCAACGTCCTGACTTTC.

The chain recombines TRBV7-8 with TRBJ2-3; D gene ambiguous. CDR1 and CDR2 (germline): SGHVS, FQNEAQ. V was shortened by 6 bases and J by 6 bases, with 13 bases between the two germline ends. The CDR3 has 13 amino acids. CDR3 nucleotide sequence: TGTGCCAGCAGTCTAACCTCGTTGGATACGCAGTATTTT. The encoded protein is CASSLTSLDTQYF.

This clone was picked up a small number of times. The V call is TRBV21-1, the J call TRBJ1-5; no DNA check was done on the table's D call, TRBD1. TRBV21-1 is deemed a pseudogene. This CDR3 has 15 amino acids. Written as DNA, the CDR3 is TGTGCCAGCAGCGGACGGACAGACGAAAGTCAGCCCCAGCATTTT. Its protein is CASSGRTDESQPQHF.

The chain joins TRBV6-1 to TRBJ2-7, with 8 nucleotides matching TRBD2. The germline CDR1 and CDR2 sequences are MNHNS and SASEGT. The CDR3 spans 14 residues. The V gene end was trimmed by 6 bases and the J gene end by 0 bases; junction bases not matched to a gene: 4. As DNA, the CDR3 is TGTGCCAGCAGCGAAACTAGCGGCTCCTACGAGCAGTACTTC. It translates to CASSETSGSYEQYF.

This clone has a handful of counts. The V and J genes are TRBV29-1 and TRBJ2-6, with TRBD1 matching 7 bases. The germline gives CDR1 SQVTM, CDR2 ANQGSEA. The junction had 10 bases not matched to a gene; V was cut back by 4 bases and J by 1 base. The CDR3 is 17 residues long. The CDR3 DNA sequence: TGCAGCGTTGCGACAGGGTTTTTTACGTCTGGGGCCAACGTCCTGACTTTC. Protein sequence: CSVATGFFTSGANVLTF. Full variable domain (rest looked up from reference TRBV29-1 and TRBJ2-6): SAVISQKPSRDICQRGTSLTIQCQVDSQVTMMFWYRQQPGQSLTLIATANQGSEATYESGFVIDKFPISRPNLTFSTLTVSNMSPEDSSIYLCSVATGFFTSGANVLTFGAGSRLTVL.

The table lists this clone with a few counts. The J gene is TRBJ1-2, the V gene TRBV5-1, with a weak D call TRBD1 (6 bases). V was clipped by 1 base and J by 1 base, with 11 bases between them. The CDR3 is 15 amino acids. CDR1 SGHRS and CDR2 YFSETQ come from the germline V gene. The CDR3 here is CASSLTGRYNYGYTF. The DNA for the CDR3 is TGCGCCAGCAGCTTGACAGGGCGATATAACTATGGCTACACCTTC.

This clone was recorded a few times. The rearrangement joins TRBV29-1 to TRBJ1-1, with D possibly matching TRBD1 (6 bases). V was pared by 0 bases and J by 8 bases, with 7 bases between. Germline loops: CDR1 SQVTM, CDR2 ANQGSEA. The CDR3 is 11 amino acids. The DNA of the CDR3 is TGCAGCGTTGAAGAGACAGGAGAAGCTTTCTTT. Amino acid sequence: CSVEETGEAFF.

The chain uses TRBV29-1 and TRBJ2-5; 15 nucleotides agree with TRBD2. The CDR3 loop spans 17 amino acids. With 4 bases clipped from V and 0 bases from J, the junction kept 6 bases outside the gene matches. CDR1 is SQVTM, CDR2 ANQGSEA, per germline. DNA for the CDR3: TGCAGCGTTGTCGGGACTAGCGGGAGGTTGTACCAAGAGACCCAGTACTTC. Translating gives CSVVGTSGRLYQETQYF.

This clone was observed a few times. The rearrangement uses TRBV30 and TRBJ2-7; possible D gene TRBD2, 7 bases. The CDR3 has 14 amino acids. V was clipped by 0 bases and J by 6 bases, with 15 bases between them. CDR1 and CDR2 (germline): GTSNPN, SVGIG (reference sequence). The CDR3 nucleotides read TGTGCCTGGAGTGTAGGGGGGGCGCAAAGCGAGCAGTACTTC. Amino acids: CAWSVGGAQSEQYF.

This chain joins TRBV2 and TRBJ1-3, with D uncertain. Germline loops: CDR1 SNHLY, CDR2 FYNNEI. The CDR3 has 12 residues. Deletions cut 8 bases from V and 1 base from J, with 6 bases between. CDR3 region: CASGPSGNTIYF. The CDR3 DNA is TGTGCCAGCGGGCCGTCTGGAAACACCATATATTTT.

This clone occurred a few times. The chain uses TRBV6-5 and TRBJ2-5; 7 bases match TRBD1. V lost 0 bases and J lost 2; bases outside the gene matches: 3. Germline CDR1 reads MNHEY; CDR2 reads SVGAGI. The CDR3 length is 15 residues. The CDR3 DNA is TGTGCCAGCAGTTACTCCGGGACAGAACAAGAGACCCAGTACTTC. It specifies CASSYSGTEQETQYF.

The count of this clone is one. V is TRBV7-3 and J is TRBJ2-6; perhaps TRBD2 as D (5 bases). The CDR3 sequence is 16 residues long. Per the germline V gene, CDR1 is SGHTA and CDR2 is FQGTGA. V was shortened by 6 bases and J by 0 bases, with 12 bases between the two germline ends. CDR3 DNA: TGTGCCAGCAGTTCAGGACTCGGCTCTGGGGCCAACGTCCTGACTTTC. Its protein is CASSSGLGSGANVLTF.